This T cell receptor (beta chain) stems from a study of monozygotic twins with inflammatory bowel disease. This CDR3 contains 15 residues. Looked up from germline, CDR1 is SGHTA and CDR2 is FQGNSA. TCRdb reprocessed the 5' RACE reads and stores each CDR3 protein as one record, lacking DNA. The table counts around 210,000 distinct CDR3 sequences; roughly 8% lies in the top ten. The chain combines TRBV7-2 with TRBJ2-5; TCRdb's D call, TRBD2, is unchecked because there is no DNA. This clonotype was sampled from a human donor with ulcerative colitis or Crohn's disease, or a healthy co-twin of an affected twin (not recorded which). The sequenced material came from blood. The CDR3 reads CASSSLAGEWETQYF.